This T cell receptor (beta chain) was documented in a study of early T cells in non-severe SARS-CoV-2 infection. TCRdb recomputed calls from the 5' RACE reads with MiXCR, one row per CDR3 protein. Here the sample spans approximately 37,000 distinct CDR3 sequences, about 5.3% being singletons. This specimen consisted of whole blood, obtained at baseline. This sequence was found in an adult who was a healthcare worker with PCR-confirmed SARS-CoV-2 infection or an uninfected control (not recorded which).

The CDR3 DNA is TGTGCCAGCAGTTACTCGAGGTTAAACTATGGCTACACCTTC. Its translation: CASSYSRLNYGYTF. The chain links TRBV6-5 to TRBJ1-2; D is undetermined. Germline CDR1 and CDR2: MNHEY and SVGAGI. Trimming took off 0 bases at V and 2 bases at J, with 7 bases between the two ends. The CDR3 covers 14 residues.